These 4 T cell receptor beta chains came from one sample sequenced in a study of shared clonotypes between healthy human individuals. TCRdb's copy holds only in-frame clones and misses some; the assay was immunoSEQ multiplex PCR. Among 2,500,000 or so clones, approximately 94% were seen once, and the ten largest hold 0.36%. The sequenced sample was naive CD4+ T cells from PBMCs. Specified subset: CD45RA+ positively selected. These receptor sequences come from a man between 18 and 35 years old in good health. Some clones in this sample may be carry-over from other donors' samples.

V is TRBV6-1 and J is TRBJ1-1, with 8 bases lining up with TRBD1. Germline V gene sequence: CDR1 MNHNS, CDR2 SASEGT. V lost 3 bases, J lost 2 bases, and 5 bases stayed unmatched. This CDR3 has 15 residues. This CDR3 is CASSDRTGLNTEAFF. CDR3 sequence (DNA): TGTGCCAGCAGTGACCGGACAGGGCTCAACACTGAAGCTTTCTTT.

J is TRBJ1-2 and V is TRBV19, with 10 positions matching TRBD1. CDR3 length: 15 amino acids. From germline, CDR1 is LNHDA and CDR2 SQIVND (reference sequence). V dropped 9 bases and J dropped 1; count of bases not matched to a gene: 8. The CDR3 nucleotides read TGTGCCAGCTGGGACAGGGGCCTCCTTAACTATGGCTACACCTTC. Its translation is CASWDRGLLNYGYTF.

The V call is TRBV5-8, the J call TRBJ2-5; the D gene is possibly TRBD1 (6 bases). V lost 7 bases and J 3 bases, leaving 22 bases between the germline ends. CDR3 length equals 16 residues. Germline loops: CDR1 SGHTS, CDR2 YDEGEE. Written as DNA, the CDR3 is TGTGCCAGCGACTCAGGGGTGTTAAAACCCAAAGAGACCCAGTACTTC. Translated: CASDSGVLKPKETQYF. Drawing the rest from reference TRBV5-8 and TRBJ2-5, the complete variable domain is EAGVTQSPTHLIKTRGQQATLRCSPISGHTSVYWYQQALGLGLQFLLWYDEGEERNRGNFPPRFSGRQFPNYSSELNVNALELEDSALYLCASDSGVLKPKETQYFGPGTRLLVL.

The rearrangement uses TRBV29-1 and TRBJ1-1; D call uncertain. V was cut by 7 bases and J by 6 bases, with 21 bases left in between. The CDR3 consists of 14 residues. CDR1 is SQVTM and CDR2 is ANQGSEA in the germline V gene. The CDR3 here is CSAHQLGRLAEAFF. As DNA, the CDR3 is TGCAGCGCTCACCAGCTAGGGCGGTTAGCTGAAGCTTTCTTT.